The entry that follows covers one T cell receptor (beta chain) sequence. The antigen is undetermined. This specimen comes from a study of blood T cells in healthy people across ages. Study-wide points: The study found more naive CD4+ cells and higher diversity in long-lived than aged donors.

The CDR3 covers 12 residues. Germline CDR1 is DFQATT and CDR2 is SNEGSKA (reference sequence). Primers used in a second PCR of about 6 to 11 cycles were a sample-barcoded 5' primer and a J-beta primer mix. One entry per CDR3 protein results from TCRdb running MiXCR on the 5' RACE reads. The sample shows roughly 800,000 distinct CDR3 sequences, roughly 25% of them seen only once. These data also featured in a second study, about T cells of mothers and their children.

Sequences were obtained from blood. The receptor was derived from a boy aged 5-17 years in good health. J is TRBJ2-1 and V is TRBV20-1, with D unclear. With the DNA end fitting TRBJ2-5 better, the J assignment may be wrong. The CDR3 DNA follows: TGCAGTGCTATTAAGGAAGGAGAGACCCAGTACTTC. This codes for CSAIKEGETQYF.